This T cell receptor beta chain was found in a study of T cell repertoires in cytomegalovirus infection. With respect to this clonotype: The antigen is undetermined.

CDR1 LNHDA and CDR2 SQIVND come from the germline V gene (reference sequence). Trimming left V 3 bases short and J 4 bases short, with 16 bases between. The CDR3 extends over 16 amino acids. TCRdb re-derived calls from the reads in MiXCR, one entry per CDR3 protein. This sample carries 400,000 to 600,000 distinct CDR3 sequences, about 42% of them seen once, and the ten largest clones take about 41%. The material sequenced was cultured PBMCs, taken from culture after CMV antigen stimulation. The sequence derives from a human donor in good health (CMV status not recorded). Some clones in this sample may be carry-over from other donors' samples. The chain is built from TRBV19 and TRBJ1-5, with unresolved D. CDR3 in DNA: TGTGCCAGTAGTATCTCATTTGGGCCTCTAAATCAGCCCCAGCATTTT. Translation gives CASSISFGPLNQPQHF.